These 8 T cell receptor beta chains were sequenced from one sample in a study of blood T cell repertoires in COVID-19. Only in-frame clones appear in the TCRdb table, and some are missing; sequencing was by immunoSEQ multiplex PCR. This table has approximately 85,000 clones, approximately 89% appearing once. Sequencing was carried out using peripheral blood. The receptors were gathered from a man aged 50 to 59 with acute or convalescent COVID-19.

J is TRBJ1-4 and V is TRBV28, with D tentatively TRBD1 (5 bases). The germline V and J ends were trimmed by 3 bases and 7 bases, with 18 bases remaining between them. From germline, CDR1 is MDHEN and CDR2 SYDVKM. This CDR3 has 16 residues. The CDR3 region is CASSFWGGRPGEKLFF. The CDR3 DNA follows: TGTGCCAGCAGTTTTTGGGGGGGTCGCCCGGGTGAAAAACTGTTTTTT.

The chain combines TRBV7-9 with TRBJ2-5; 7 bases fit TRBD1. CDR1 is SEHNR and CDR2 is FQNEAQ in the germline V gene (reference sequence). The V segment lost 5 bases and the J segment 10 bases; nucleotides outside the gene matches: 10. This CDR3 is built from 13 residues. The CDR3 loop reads CASSTHRGEGQYF. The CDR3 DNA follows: TGTGCCAGCAGCACTCACAGGGGCGAGGGCCAGTACTTC.

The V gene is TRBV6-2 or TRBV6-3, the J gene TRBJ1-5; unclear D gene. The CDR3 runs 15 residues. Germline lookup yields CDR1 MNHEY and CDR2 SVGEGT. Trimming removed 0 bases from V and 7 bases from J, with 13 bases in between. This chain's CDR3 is CASSYSKGVRQPQHF. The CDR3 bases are TGTGCCAGCAGTTACTCGAAGGGAGTTAGGCAGCCCCAGCATTTT.

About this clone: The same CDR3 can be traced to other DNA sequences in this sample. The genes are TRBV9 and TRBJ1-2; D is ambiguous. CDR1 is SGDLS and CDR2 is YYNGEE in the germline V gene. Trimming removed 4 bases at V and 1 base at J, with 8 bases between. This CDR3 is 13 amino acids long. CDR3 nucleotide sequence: TGTGCCAGCAGCCCGACGGGTAACTATGGCTACACCTTC. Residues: CASSPTGNYGYTF.

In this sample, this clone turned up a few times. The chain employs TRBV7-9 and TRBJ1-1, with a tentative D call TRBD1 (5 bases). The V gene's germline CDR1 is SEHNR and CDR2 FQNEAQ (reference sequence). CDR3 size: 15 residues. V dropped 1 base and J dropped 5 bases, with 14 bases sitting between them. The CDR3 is CASSLGLGGWTEAFF. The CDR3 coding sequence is TGTGCCAGCAGCTTAGGACTGGGGGGATGGACTGAAGCTTTCTTT.

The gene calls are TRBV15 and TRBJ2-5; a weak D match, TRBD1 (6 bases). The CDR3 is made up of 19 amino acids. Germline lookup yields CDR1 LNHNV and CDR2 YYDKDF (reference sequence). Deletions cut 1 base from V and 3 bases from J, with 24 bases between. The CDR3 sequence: CATSRALPHDRTAEETQYF. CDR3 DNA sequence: TGTGCCACCAGCAGAGCACTACCCCATGACAGGACAGCCGAAGAGACCCAGTACTTC.

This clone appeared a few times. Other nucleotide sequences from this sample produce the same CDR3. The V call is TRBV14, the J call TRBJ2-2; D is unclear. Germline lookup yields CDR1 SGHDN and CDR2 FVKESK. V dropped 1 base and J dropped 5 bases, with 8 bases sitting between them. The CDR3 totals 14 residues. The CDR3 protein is CASSQAAGTGELFF. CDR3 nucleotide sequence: TGTGCCAGCAGCCAAGCGGCAGGAACCGGGGAGCTGTTTTTT.

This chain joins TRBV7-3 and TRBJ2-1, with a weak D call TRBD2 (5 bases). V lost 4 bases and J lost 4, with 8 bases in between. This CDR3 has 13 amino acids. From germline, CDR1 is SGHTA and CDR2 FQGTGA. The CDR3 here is CASSSGIYNEQFF. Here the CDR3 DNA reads TGTGCCAGCAGCTCCGGGATTTACAATGAGCAGTTCTTC.